These T cell receptor beta chains were read from a single sample in a study. The assay was immunoSEQ multiplex PCR, and TCRdb's table has in-frame clones only and misses some. Found here are about 68,000 clones, around 95% of them singletons; the top ten hold around 4.5%. The sample taken for sequencing was PBMCs. These receptors originate from a man aged 40-50 years with rheumatoid arthritis. Both conserved end residues are part of each CDR3. Each record gives: J gene, V gene, CDR3 protein.

>TRBJ2-5|TRBV7-3
CASSPSAGGGQTQYF
>TRBJ1-5|TRBV4-3
CASSEGLGSNQPQHF
>TRBJ2-2|TRBV27
CASSLGQTGELFF
>TRBJ1-1|TRBV25-1
CASSYRGGGTEAFF
>TRBJ1-6|TRBV30
CAWTGQRDSPLHF
>TRBJ1-5|TRBV7-9
CASSLDSRGNQPQHF
>TRBJ2-1|TRBV16
CASMLDPGLNEQFF
>TRBJ2-1|TRBV4-1
CASSQIAARAYNEQFF
>TRBJ1-5|TRBV30
CAWSYGQGAQPQHF
>TRBJ2-7|TRBV7-9
CASSLWGGHEQYF
>TRBJ2-7|TRBV27
CASSSFSGRTPYEQYF
>TRBJ2-1|TRBV6-5
CASSSLDRLAGEQFF
>TRBJ2-5|TRBV7-6
CASSLARAGGETQYF
>TRBJ2-2|TRBV7-9
CASSSGGELFF
>TRBJ2-1|TRBV18
CASSPITSDYNEQFF
>TRBJ1-5|TRBV5-1
CASSPEGGGQPQHF
>TRBJ2-5|TRBV29-1
CSVDEQGGKWTQYF
>TRBJ2-7|TRBV10-3
CAISEGGDYSYEQYF
>TRBJ1-5|TRBV3-1/TRBV3-2
CASSRDSNQPQHF
>TRBJ2-7|TRBV4-3
CASSQDRGQFEQYF
>TRBJ2-7|TRBV5-6
CASKRGRSYEQYF
>TRBJ1-2|TRBV4-1
CASSHGQGAIGYTF
>TRBJ2-7|TRBV9
CASSGPEGSYEQYF
>TRBJ1-2|TRBV12-3/TRBV12-4
CASSIGQYGYTF
>TRBJ2-2|TRBV11-3
CASSLRGGTNTGELFF
>TRBJ2-6|TRBV28
CASSLRGLRSGANVLTF
>TRBJ2-1|TRBV24-1
CATSTQGANNYNEQFF
>TRBJ1-1|TRBV29-1
CSVVLGGTEAFF
>TRBJ1-1|TRBV29-1
CSVGPNTEAFF
>TRBJ2-7|TRBV11-2
CASRKTDGASYEQYF
>TRBJ2-1|TRBV7-3
CASSQQRENNEQFF
>TRBJ1-6|TRBV7-3
CASSSIRTEAPLHF
>TRBJ1-5|TRBV18
CASSPPGHTQPQHF
>TRBJ2-1|TRBV28
CASSLAYNEQFF
>TRBJ1-5|TRBV2
CASSLWGNQPQHF
>TRBJ2-2|TRBV2
CASKWGWGTGELFF
>TRBJ2-1|TRBV14
CASSQPFSGGAYNEQFF
>TRBJ2-3|TRBV5-1
CASSLGDTDTQYF
>TRBJ2-7|TRBV19
CASRSERAGAGYDEQYF
>TRBJ1-2|TRBV29-1
CSVDVAPGTYGYTF
>TRBJ1-2|TRBV9
CASSEEGQGAFLSYGYTF
>TRBJ2-3|TRBV3-1/TRBV3-2
CASSQVDTDTQYF
>TRBJ2-5|TRBV4-3
CASSQVGAGGSSETQYF
>TRBJ2-5|TRBV4-1
CASSQGVQIQETQYF
>TRBJ1-6|TRBV18
CASSPKGENSPLHF